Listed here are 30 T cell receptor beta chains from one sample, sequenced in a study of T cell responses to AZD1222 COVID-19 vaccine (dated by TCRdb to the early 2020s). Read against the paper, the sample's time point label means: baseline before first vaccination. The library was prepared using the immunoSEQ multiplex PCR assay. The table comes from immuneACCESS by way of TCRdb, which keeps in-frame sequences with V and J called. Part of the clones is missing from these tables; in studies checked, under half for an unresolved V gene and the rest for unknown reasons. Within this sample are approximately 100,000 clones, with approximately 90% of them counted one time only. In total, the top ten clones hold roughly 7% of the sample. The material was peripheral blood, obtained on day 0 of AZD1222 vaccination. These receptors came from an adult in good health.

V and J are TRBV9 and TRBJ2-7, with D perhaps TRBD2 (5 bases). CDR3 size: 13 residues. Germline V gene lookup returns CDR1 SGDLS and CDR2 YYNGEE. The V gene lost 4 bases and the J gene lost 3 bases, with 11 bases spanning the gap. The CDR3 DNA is TGTGCCAGCAGCCGGGGAATCGTCTACGAGCAGTACTTC. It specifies CASSRGIVYEQYF.

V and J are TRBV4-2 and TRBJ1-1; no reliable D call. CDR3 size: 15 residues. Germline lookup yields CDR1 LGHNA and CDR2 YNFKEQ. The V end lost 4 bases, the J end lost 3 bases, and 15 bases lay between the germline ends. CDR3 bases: TGTGCCAGCAGCCCCCATCTCCGGCGATACACTGAAGCTTTCTTT. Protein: CASSPHLRRYTEAFF.

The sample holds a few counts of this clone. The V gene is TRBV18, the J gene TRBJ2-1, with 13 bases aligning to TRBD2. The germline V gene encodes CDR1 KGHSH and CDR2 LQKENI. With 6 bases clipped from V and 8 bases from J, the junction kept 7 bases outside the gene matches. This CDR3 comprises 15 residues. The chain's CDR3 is CASSPTSGRPHEQFF. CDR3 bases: TGTGCCAGCTCGCCGACTAGCGGGAGGCCCCATGAGCAGTTCTTC.

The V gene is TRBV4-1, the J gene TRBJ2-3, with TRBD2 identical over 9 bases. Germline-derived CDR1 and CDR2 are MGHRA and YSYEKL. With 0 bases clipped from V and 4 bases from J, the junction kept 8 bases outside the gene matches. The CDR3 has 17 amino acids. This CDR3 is CASSQDGVSGRADTQYF. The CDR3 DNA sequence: TGCGCCAGCAGCCAAGACGGGGTTAGCGGGAGAGCAGATACGCAGTATTTT.

Here the CDR3 reads CASSLDRRDSANYGYTF. CDR3 sequence (DNA): TGTGCCAGCAGCTTAGATCGAAGAGACAGCGCTAACTATGGCTACACCTTC. The rearrangement links TRBV11-3 to TRBJ1-2, with D maybe TRBD1 (5 bases). Trimming removed 0 bases from V and 0 bases from J, with 14 bases in between. Germline assignment: CDR1 SGHNT and CDR2 YENEEA. This CDR3 contains 17 residues. Supplemented by reference TRBV11-3 and TRBJ1-2, the full variable domain reads EAGVVQSPRYKIIEKKQPVAFWCNPISGHNTLYWYLQNLGQGPELLIRYENEEAVDDSQLPKDRFSAERLKGVDSTLKIQPAELGDSAVYLCASSLDRRDSANYGYTFGSGTRLTVV.

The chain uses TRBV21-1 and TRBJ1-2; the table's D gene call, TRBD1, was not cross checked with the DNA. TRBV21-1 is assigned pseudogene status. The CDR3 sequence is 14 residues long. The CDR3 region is CASSIPCQGSRYTF. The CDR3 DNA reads TGTGCCAGCAGCATACCTTGCCAGGGTTCACGCTACACCTTC.

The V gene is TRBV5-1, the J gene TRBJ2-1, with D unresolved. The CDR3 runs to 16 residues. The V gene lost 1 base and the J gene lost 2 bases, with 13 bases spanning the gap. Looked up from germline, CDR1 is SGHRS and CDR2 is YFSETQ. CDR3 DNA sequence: TGCGCCAGCAGCTTGTCATCCCAGCCTGCCTACAATGAGCAGTTCTTC. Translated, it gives CASSLSSQPAYNEQFF.

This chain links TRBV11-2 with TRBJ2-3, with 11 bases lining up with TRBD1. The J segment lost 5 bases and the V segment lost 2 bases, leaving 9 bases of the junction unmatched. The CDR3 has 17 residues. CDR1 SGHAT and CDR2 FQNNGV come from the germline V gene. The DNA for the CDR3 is TGTGCCAGCAGCTTATGGCTGCGGGGACAGGGGGGAGATACGCAGTATTTT. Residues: CASSLWLRGQGGDTQYF.

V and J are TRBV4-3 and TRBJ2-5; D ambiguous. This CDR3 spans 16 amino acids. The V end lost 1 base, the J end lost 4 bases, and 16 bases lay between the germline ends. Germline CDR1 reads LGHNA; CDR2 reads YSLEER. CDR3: CASSQGMNYKGETQYF. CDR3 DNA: TGCGCCAGCAGCCAAGGGATGAACTATAAAGGAGAGACCCAGTACTTC.

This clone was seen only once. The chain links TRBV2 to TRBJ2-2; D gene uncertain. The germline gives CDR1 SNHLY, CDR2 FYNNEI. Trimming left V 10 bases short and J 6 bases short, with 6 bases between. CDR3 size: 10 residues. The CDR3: CATLAGELFF. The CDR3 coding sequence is TGTGCCACGTTGGCCGGGGAGCTGTTTTTT.

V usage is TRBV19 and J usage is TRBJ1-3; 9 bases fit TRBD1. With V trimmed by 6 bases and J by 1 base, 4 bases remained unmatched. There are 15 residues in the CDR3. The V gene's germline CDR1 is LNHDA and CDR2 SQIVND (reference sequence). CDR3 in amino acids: CASRRDRASGNTIYF. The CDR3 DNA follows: TGTGCCAGTAGGAGGGACAGGGCATCTGGAAACACCATATATTTT.

The CDR3 region is CAWSALRVGFGNSPLHF. The CDR3 DNA reads as TGTGCCTGGAGCGCACTCAGGGTCGGTTTCGGGAATTCACCCCTCCACTTT. V gene TRBV30 combines with J gene TRBJ1-6, with D possibly matching TRBD1 (5 bases). Germline V gene sequence: CDR1 GTSNPN, CDR2 SVGIG (reference sequence). The CDR3 length is 17 residues. The V end lost 3 bases, the J end lost 7 bases, and 22 bases lay between the germline ends.

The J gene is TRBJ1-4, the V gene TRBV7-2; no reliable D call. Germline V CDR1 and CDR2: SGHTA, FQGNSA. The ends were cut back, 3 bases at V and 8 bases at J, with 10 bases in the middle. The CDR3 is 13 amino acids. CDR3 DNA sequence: TGTGCCAGCAGCTTCGATACTCAGGAAAAACTGTTTTTT. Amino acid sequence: CASSFDTQEKLFF. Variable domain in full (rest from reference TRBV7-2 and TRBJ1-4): GAGVSQSPSNKVTEKGKDVELRCDPISGHTALYWYRQSLGQGLEFLIYFQGNSAPDKSGLPSDRFSAERTGGSVSTLTIQRTQQEDSAVYLCASSFDTQEKLFFGSGTQLSVL.

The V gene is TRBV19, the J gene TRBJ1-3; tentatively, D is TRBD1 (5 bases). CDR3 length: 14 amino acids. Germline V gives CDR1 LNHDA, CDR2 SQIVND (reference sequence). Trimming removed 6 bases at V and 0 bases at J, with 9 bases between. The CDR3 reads CASSRQLSGNTIYF. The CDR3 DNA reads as TGTGCCAGTAGCCGACAGCTCTCTGGAAACACCATATATTTT. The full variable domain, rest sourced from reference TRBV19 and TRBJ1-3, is DGGITQSPKYLFRKEGQNVTLSCEQNLNHDAMYWYRQDPGQGLRLIYYSQIVNDFQKGDIAEGYSVSREKKESFPLTVTSAQKNPTAFYLCASSRQLSGNTIYFGEGSWLTVV.

The CDR3 spells CASSLVRTGELFF. The CDR3 DNA follows: TGTGCCAGCAGTTTAGTCCGCACCGGGGAGCTGTTTTTT. The V call is TRBV12-3 or TRBV12-4, the J call TRBJ2-2; D ambiguous. This CDR3 comprises 13 residues. Trimming shortened V by 1 base and J by 4 bases, and 4 bases separated the two germline ends.

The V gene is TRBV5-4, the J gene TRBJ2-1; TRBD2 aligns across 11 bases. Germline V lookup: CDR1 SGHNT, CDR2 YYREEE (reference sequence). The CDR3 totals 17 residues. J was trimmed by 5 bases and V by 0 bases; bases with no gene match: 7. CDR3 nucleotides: TGTGCCAGCAGCTTGGGGTGGGGGACTAGCGGCAACAATGAGCAGTTCTTC. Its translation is CASSLGWGTSGNNEQFF.

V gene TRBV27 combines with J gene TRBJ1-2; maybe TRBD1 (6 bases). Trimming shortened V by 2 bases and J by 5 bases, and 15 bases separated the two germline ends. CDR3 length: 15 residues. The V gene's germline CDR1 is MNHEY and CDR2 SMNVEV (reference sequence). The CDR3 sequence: CASSLQGRGSYGYTF. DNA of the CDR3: TGTGCCAGCAGTTTACAGGGGAGGGGTAGTTATGGCTACACCTTC.

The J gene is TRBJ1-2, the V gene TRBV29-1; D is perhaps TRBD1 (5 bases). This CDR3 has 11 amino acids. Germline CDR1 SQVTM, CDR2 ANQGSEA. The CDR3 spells CRAGGADGYTF. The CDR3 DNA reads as TGCAGAGCCGGAGGGGCTGATGGCTACACCTTC.

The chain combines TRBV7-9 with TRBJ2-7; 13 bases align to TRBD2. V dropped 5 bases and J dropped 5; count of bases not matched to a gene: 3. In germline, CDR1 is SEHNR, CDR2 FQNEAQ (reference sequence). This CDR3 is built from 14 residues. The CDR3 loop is CASSRGLAGDEQYF. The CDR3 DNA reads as TGTGCCAGCAGCAGAGGACTAGCGGGAGACGAGCAGTACTTC.

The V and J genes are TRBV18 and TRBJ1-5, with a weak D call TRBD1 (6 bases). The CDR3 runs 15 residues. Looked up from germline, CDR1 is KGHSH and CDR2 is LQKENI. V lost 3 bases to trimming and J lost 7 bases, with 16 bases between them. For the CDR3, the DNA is TGTGCCAGCTCACCCCAAGGGGGAGCACGGCAGCCCCAGCATTTT. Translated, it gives CASSPQGGARQPQHF.

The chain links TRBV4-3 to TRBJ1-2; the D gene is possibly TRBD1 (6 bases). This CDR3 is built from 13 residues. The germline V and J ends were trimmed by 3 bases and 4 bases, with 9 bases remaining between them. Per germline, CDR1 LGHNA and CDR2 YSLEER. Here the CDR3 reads CASSHPQGYGYTF. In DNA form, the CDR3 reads TGCGCCAGCAGCCACCCACAGGGCTATGGCTACACCTTC.

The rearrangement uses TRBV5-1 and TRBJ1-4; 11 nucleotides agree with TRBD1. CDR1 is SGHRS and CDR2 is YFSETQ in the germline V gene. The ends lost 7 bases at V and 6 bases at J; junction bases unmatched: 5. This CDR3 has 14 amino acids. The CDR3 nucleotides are TGCGCCAGCCGGACAGGGGGCAGGGATGAAAAACTGTTTTTT. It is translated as CASRTGGRDEKLFF.

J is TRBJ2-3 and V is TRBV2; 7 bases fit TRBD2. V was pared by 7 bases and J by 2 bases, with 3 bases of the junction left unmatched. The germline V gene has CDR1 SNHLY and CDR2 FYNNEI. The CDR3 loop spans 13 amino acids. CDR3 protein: CASTRDYTDTQYF. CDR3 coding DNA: TGTGCCAGCACACGGGACTACACAGATACGCAGTATTTT.

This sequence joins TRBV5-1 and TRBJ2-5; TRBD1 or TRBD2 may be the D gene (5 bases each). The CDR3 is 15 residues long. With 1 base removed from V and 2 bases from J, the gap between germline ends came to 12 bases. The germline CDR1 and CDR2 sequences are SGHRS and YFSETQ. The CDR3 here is CASSLISGRQETQYF. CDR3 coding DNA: TGCGCCAGCAGCTTGATTTCGGGGCGGCAAGAGACCCAGTACTTC.

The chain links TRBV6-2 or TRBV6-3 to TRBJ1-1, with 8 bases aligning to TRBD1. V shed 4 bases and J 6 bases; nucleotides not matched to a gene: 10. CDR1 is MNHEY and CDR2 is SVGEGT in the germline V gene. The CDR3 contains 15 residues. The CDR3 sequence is CASSWGILTGAEAFF. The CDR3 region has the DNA TGTGCCAGCAGTTGGGGGATCTTGACAGGGGCTGAAGCTTTCTTT.

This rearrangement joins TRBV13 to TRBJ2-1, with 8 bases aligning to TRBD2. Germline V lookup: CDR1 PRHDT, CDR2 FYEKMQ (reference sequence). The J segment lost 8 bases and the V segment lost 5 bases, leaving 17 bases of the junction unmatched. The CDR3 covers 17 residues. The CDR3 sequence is CASSLPWGSGDSHEQFF. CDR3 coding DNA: TGTGCCAGCAGCCTCCCTTGGGGTAGCGGGGATAGCCATGAGCAGTTCTTC.

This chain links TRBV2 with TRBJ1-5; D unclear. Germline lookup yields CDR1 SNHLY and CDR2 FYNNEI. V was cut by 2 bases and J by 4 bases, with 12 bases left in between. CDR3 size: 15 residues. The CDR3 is CASSENRVLNQPQHF. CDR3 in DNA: TGTGCCAGCAGTGAAAACCGGGTTCTAAATCAGCCCCAGCATTTT.

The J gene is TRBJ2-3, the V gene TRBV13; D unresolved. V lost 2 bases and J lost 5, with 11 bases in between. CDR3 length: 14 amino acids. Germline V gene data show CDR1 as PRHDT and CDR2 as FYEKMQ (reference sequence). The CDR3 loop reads CASSLFPAQDTQYF. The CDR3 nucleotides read TGTGCCAGCAGCTTATTCCCGGCACAAGATACGCAGTATTTT.

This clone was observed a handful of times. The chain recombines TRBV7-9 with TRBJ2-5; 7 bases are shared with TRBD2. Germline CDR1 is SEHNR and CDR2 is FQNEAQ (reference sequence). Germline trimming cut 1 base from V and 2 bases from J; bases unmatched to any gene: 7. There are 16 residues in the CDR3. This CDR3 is CASSLGAGDSQETQYF. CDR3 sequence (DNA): TGTGCCAGCAGCTTAGGGGCGGGAGATAGTCAAGAGACCCAGTACTTC. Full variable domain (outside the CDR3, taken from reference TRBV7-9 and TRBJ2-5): DTGVSQNPRHKITKRGQNVTFRCDPISEHNRLYWYRQTLGQGPEFLTYFQNEAQLEKSRLLSDRFSAERPKGSFSTLEIQRTEQGDSAMYLCASSLGAGDSQETQYFGPGTRLLVL.

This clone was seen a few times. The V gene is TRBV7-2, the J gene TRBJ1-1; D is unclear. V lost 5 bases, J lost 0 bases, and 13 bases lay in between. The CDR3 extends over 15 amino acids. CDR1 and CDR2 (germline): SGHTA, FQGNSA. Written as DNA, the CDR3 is TGTGCCAGCAGCCCCCAAGCAGGCATGAACACTGAAGCTTTCTTT. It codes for CASSPQAGMNTEAFF.